A single sample is the source of the 31 T cell receptor beta chains below, sequenced in a study of T cell repertoires in cytomegalovirus infection. MiXCR, run by TCRdb on the reads, gives a single entry per CDR3 protein. The table has some 100,000 distinct CDR3 sequences, less than 25% seen once; the top ten hold 30% to 40%. Sequences were obtained from CD8+ T cells from PBMCs. The receptors shown here come from a human donor in good health (CMV status not recorded). Some clones in this sample may be carry-over from other donors' samples.

This clonotype was seen more than once but under ten times. The rearrangement links TRBV5-1 to TRBJ2-3; D perhaps matches TRBD1 (6 bases). The CDR3 sequence is 15 residues long. The V and J ends lost 4 bases and 0 bases respectively, with 12 bases between them. Germline lookup yields CDR1 SGHRS and CDR2 YFSETQ. The CDR3: CASSRWTASTDTQYF. The CDR3 region has the DNA TGCGCCAGCAGCCGATGGACAGCTAGCACAGATACGCAGTATTTT. Complete variable domain (other parts from reference TRBV5-1 and TRBJ2-3): KAGVTQTPRYLIKTRGQQVTLSCSPISGHRSVSWYQQTPGQGLQFLFEYFSETQRNKGNFPGRFSGRQFSNSRSEMNVSTLELGDSALYLCASSRWTASTDTQYFGPGTRLTVL.

This clonotype was seen once. The chain is built from TRBV7-8 and TRBJ2-1; TRBD2 matches 7 bases. V shed 5 bases, J shed 4 bases, and the junction held 14 bases outside the gene matches. The CDR3 consists of 17 residues. Germline CDR1 and CDR2: SGHVS and FQNEAQ. This CDR3 is CASSPTTGGGYYNEQFF. The CDR3 DNA reads TGTGCCAGCAGCCCAACGACTGGGGGGGGATATTACAATGAGCAGTTCTTC.

The chain has TRBV28 and TRBJ1-4, with TRBD1 as a possible D gene (5 bases). V was clipped by 7 bases and J by 3 bases, with 18 bases between them. The length of the CDR3 is 16 residues. Germline assignment: CDR1 MDHEN and CDR2 SYDVKM. The CDR3 DNA reads as TGTGCCAGCACCTCTCTCCCGGGACGTTCTAATGAAAAACTGTTTTTT. It yields the protein CASTSLPGRSNEKLFF.

The CDR3 is CASSFVRYGPPGYTF. The CDR3 DNA reads TGTGCCAGCAGTTTCGTTCGATACGGGCCGCCTGGCTACACCTTC. The chain combines TRBV12-3 or TRBV12-4 with TRBJ1-2; D gene unclear. This CDR3 comprises 15 residues. With 3 bases removed from V and 7 bases from J, the gap between germline ends came to 18 bases.

The rearrangement links TRBV27 to TRBJ2-5; 13 bases match TRBD2. The CDR3 runs 16 residues. Trimming cost V 5 bases and J 3 bases; bases outside gene matches: 6. The V gene's germline CDR1 is MNHEY and CDR2 SMNVEV (reference sequence). CDR3 sequence reads: CASSIGTSGEEETQYF. The DNA for the CDR3 is TGTGCCAGCAGTATCGGGACTAGCGGGGAAGAAGAGACCCAGTACTTC.

The chain combines TRBV29-1 with TRBJ2-2; 8 bases are a match to TRBD1. V gave up 6 bases and J gave up 7 bases; unmatched junction bases: 4. The CDR3 length is 12 residues. Germline assignment: CDR1 SQVTM and CDR2 ANQGSEA. DNA for the CDR3: TGCAGCGTCAACACAGGGGGCGGGGAGCTGTTTTTT. Its protein product is CSVNTGGGELFF.

The rearrangement joins TRBV6-2 or TRBV6-3 to TRBJ1-6; 9 positions match TRBD1. V dropped 6 bases and J dropped 10; count of bases not matched to a gene: 7. This CDR3 comprises 14 residues. The germline V gene encodes CDR1 MNHEY and CDR2 SVGEGT. The CDR3 DNA sequence: TGTGCCAGCAGCCTCACAGGGGGCGTCTCACCCCTCCACTTT. Its protein is CASSLTGGVSPLHF.

The sample holds many counts of this clonotype. V usage is TRBV12-3 or TRBV12-4 and J usage is TRBJ2-5; D uncertain. V was pared by 2 bases and J by 4 bases, with 5 bases between. The CDR3 has 12 amino acids. Written as DNA, the CDR3 is TGTGCCAGCAGTTTATCGGGAGAGACCCAGTACTTC. Translating it yields CASSLSGETQYF.

This clonotype came up a few times. The chain joins TRBV24-1 to TRBJ2-1; D gene unclear. Germline V CDR1 and CDR2: KGHDR, SFDVKD. Between the trimmed V and J ends, which lost 7 bases and 8 bases, there was a span of 17 bases. CDR3 length: 14 amino acids. The CDR3 DNA reads as TGTGCCACCAGCGAAACGGGCCCCACGGATGAGCAGTTCTTC. It translates to CATSETGPTDEQFF.

This clonotype showed up many times. The rearrangement uses TRBV10-3 and TRBJ2-1; unclear D gene. The germline V gene encodes CDR1 ENHRY and CDR2 SYGVKD. The CDR3 has 15 amino acids. Trimming shortened V by 4 bases and J by 0 bases, and 10 bases separated the two germline ends. CDR3 sequence reads: CAISVGTSSYNEQFF. As DNA, the CDR3 is TGTGCCATCAGTGTCGGCACCAGCTCCTACAATGAGCAGTTCTTC.

This clonotype was found a few times. This chain uses TRBV7-2 with TRBJ2-7; D possibly matches TRBD1 or TRBD2 (5 bases each). V gave up 7 bases and J gave up 3 bases, with 10 bases separating them. The CDR3 extends over 12 amino acids. Germline-derived CDR1 and CDR2 are SGHTA and FQGNSA. The CDR3 nucleotides are TGTGCCAGCAACTATGGGGGCTACGAGCAGTACTTC. It translates to CASNYGGYEQYF.

By share, this clonotype ranks as large. The chain employs TRBV5-1 and TRBJ2-7; 9 bases agree with TRBD2. CDR3 length: 18 amino acids. The V gene's germline CDR1 is SGHRS and CDR2 YFSETQ. J was trimmed by 2 bases and V by 1 base; bases with no gene match: 13. The CDR3 sequence is CASSLPTSGTSKPYEQYF. The CDR3, as DNA: TGCGCCAGCAGCTTGCCTACCTCCGGGACTAGCAAACCCTACGAGCAGTACTTC.

The chain couples TRBV6-1 to TRBJ2-1; 10 bases are shared with TRBD2. Germline V gene lookup returns CDR1 MNHNS and CDR2 SASEGT. Germline trimming cut 8 bases from V and 8 bases from J; bases unmatched to any gene: 6. The CDR3 is made up of 13 amino acids. The CDR3 nucleotides are TGTGCCAGCGGGCCTAGCGGGAGTCATGAGCAGTTCTTC. Its protein product is CASGPSGSHEQFF.

In its sample, this clonotype was seen a few times. The chain joins TRBV10-2 to TRBJ2-2; no clear D. Germline CDR1 is WSHSY and CDR2 is SAAADI. Trimming shortened V by 8 bases and J by 7 bases, and 14 bases separated the two germline ends. CDR3 size: 13 residues. The CDR3 nucleotides are TGCGCCAGCCAGGACCTTTTTCTCGGGGAGCTGTTTTTT. Translation gives CASQDLFLGELFF.

This clonotype was picked up many times. The chain couples TRBV29-1 to TRBJ2-1, with TRBD2 matching 7 bases. Germline V CDR1 and CDR2: SQVTM, ANQGSEA. The CDR3 extends over 13 amino acids. V shed 0 bases, J shed 7 bases, and the junction held 3 bases outside the gene matches. The CDR3 protein is CSVEEEAGNEQFF. The CDR3, as DNA: TGCAGCGTTGAAGAGGAAGCGGGGAATGAGCAGTTCTTC.

This clonotype occurred many times. The gene calls are TRBV12-3 or TRBV12-4 and TRBJ1-1; D is possibly TRBD1 (6 bases). Trimming pared 1 base from V and 0 bases from J, leaving 6 bases between. There are 14 residues in the CDR3. The CDR3 bases are TGTGCCAGCAGTTTAGGGACAGTGAACACTGAAGCTTTCTTT. Amino acid sequence: CASSLGTVNTEAFF.

This clonotype was observed a handful of times. The chain carries TRBV28 and TRBJ2-5; D not resolved. The germline V and J ends were trimmed by 3 bases and 0 bases, with 8 bases remaining between them. Germline V gives CDR1 MDHEN, CDR2 SYDVKM. The length of the CDR3 is 14 residues. The CDR3 nucleotides are TGTGCCAGCAGTTTTTCACCGAACCAAGAGACCCAGTACTTC. Translated: CASSFSPNQETQYF.

This clonotype was counted only a few times. J is TRBJ2-7 and V is TRBV7-9; D might be TRBD2 (6 bases). Germline V gene data show CDR1 as SEHNR and CDR2 as FQNEAQ (reference sequence). Trimming pared 0 bases from V and 0 bases from J, leaving 12 bases between. The CDR3 is 16 residues long. CDR3 sequence reads: CASSLAVAGSSYEQYF. The CDR3 DNA reads TGTGCCAGCAGCTTAGCGGTGGCGGGGAGCTCCTACGAGCAGTACTTC.

The chain has TRBV12-3 or TRBV12-4 and TRBJ2-2; D is ambiguous. The CDR3 totals 13 residues. V was trimmed by 3 bases and J by 0 bases, leaving 2 bases between them. The CDR3 region is CASSFANTGELFF. The CDR3 DNA reads as TGTGCCAGCAGTTTCGCGAACACCGGGGAGCTGTTTTTT.

This clonotype was observed at least ten times. The J gene is TRBJ2-1, the V gene TRBV6-5; 8 bases align to TRBD1. CDR3 length: 13 amino acids. Germline V lookup: CDR1 MNHEY, CDR2 SVGAGI. V lost 7 bases and J lost 9; bases outside the gene matches: 8. CDR3 protein: CASTGQGLGEQFF. The CDR3 nucleotides are TGTGCCAGCACCGGACAGGGATTGGGTGAGCAGTTCTTC.

V usage is TRBV20-1 and J usage is TRBJ2-7; 9 bases are shared with TRBD2. Trimming cost V 5 bases and J 3 bases; bases outside gene matches: 8. In germline, CDR1 is DFQATT, CDR2 SNEGSKA (reference sequence). CDR3 length: 14 amino acids. CDR3 amino acids: CSAPKLAGNYEQYF. The CDR3 DNA reads as TGCAGTGCTCCAAAGCTAGCGGGGAACTACGAGCAGTACTTC.

The chain employs TRBV6-1 and TRBJ2-2; the D gene could be TRBD1 or TRBD2 (5 bases each). The CDR3 is 15 amino acids. V was clipped by 3 bases and J by 5 bases, with 13 bases between them. Germline values: CDR1 MNHNS, CDR2 SASEGT. CDR3: CASSERWGGTGELFF. The CDR3 bases are TGTGCCAGCAGTGAGCGGTGGGGCGGGACCGGGGAGCTGTTTTTT.

The chain uses TRBV7-2 and TRBJ1-5, with no clear D. The CDR3 extends over 12 amino acids. Trimming cost V 5 bases and J 4 bases, with 6 bases left between them. Germline V gene data show CDR1 as SGHTA and CDR2 as FQGNSA. Here the CDR3 DNA reads TGTGCCAGCAGCGCTTGGAATCAGCCCCAGCATTTT. It translates to CASSAWNQPQHF.

This clonotype was observed a few times. The chain employs TRBV27 and TRBJ2-1; D possibly uses TRBD1 or TRBD2 (5 bases each). V was trimmed by 7 bases and J by 8 bases, leaving 15 bases between them. Germline assignment: CDR1 MNHEY and CDR2 SMNVEV (reference sequence). The CDR3 runs to 13 residues. The CDR3 loop is CASKNEGRDEQFF. CDR3 DNA sequence: TGTGCCAGCAAGAATGAGGGCAGGGATGAGCAGTTCTTC.

The chain combines TRBV29-1 with TRBJ2-7; TRBD2 might be the D (6 bases). The V end lost 0 bases, the J end lost 5 bases, and 8 bases lay between the germline ends. Per germline, CDR1 SQVTM and CDR2 ANQGSEA. This CDR3 spans 12 amino acids. CDR3 in amino acids: CSVEDGSNEQYF. The CDR3 nucleotides are TGCAGCGTTGAAGACGGGAGCAACGAGCAGTACTTC.

This clonotype was observed many times. The V gene is TRBV11-3, the J gene TRBJ2-5, with 8 nucleotides matching TRBD1. V shed 5 bases, J shed 5 bases, and the junction held 13 bases outside the gene matches. Germline V gene lookup returns CDR1 SGHNT and CDR2 YENEEA. The CDR3 totals 16 residues. This CDR3 is CASSPRDRHSGETQYF. DNA for the CDR3: TGTGCCAGCAGCCCCCGGGACAGGCACTCCGGGGAGACCCAGTACTTC.

The chain links TRBV4-1 to TRBJ2-7; 9 bases line up with TRBD2. Unmatched junction bases numbered 11, after V lost 4 bases and J lost 4 bases. The CDR3 length is 16 residues. The germline V gene encodes CDR1 MGHRA and CDR2 YSYEKL. The CDR3: CASSPQGAGGSYEQYF. CDR3 DNA: TGCGCCAGCAGCCCCCAGGGAGCGGGGGGATCATACGAGCAGTACTTC.

This rearrangement joins TRBV28 to TRBJ1-2; D is possibly TRBD1 (6 bases). CDR3 length equals 12 residues. With 6 bases removed from V and 2 bases from J, the gap between germline ends came to 7 bases. Germline CDR1 and CDR2: MDHEN and SYDVKM. The CDR3 nucleotides are TGTGCCAGCAGGGACAGCAACTATGGCTACACCTTC. Translation: CASRDSNYGYTF.

Here the CDR3 reads CASSQDQWTQYF. In DNA, the CDR3 is TGCGCCAGCAGCCAAGATCAGTGGACGCAGTATTTT. V and J are TRBV4-1 and TRBJ2-3; D gene uncertain. The CDR3 consists of 12 residues. With 0 bases removed from V and 9 bases from J, the gap between germline ends came to 7 bases. Germline V gene data show CDR1 as MGHRA and CDR2 as YSYEKL.

This clonotype was seen ten or more times. This chain links TRBV6-2 or TRBV6-3 with TRBJ2-1, with D unresolved. The CDR3 length is 17 residues. CDR1 is MNHEY, CDR2 SVGEGT, per germline. Trimming left V 3 bases short and J 0 bases short, with 15 bases between. This chain's CDR3 is CASSYGPAPSSYNEQFF. The CDR3 bases are TGTGCCAGCAGTTATGGGCCCGCCCCTAGCTCCTACAATGAGCAGTTCTTC.

This clonotype came up a few times. V gene TRBV19 combines with J gene TRBJ2-1, with D perhaps matching TRBD2 (5 bases). The germline V gene has CDR1 LNHDA and CDR2 SQIVND (reference sequence). The CDR3 has 13 amino acids. Trimming shortened V by 6 bases and J by 5 bases, and 11 bases separated the two germline ends. CDR3 sequence: CASSLGADNEQFF. CDR3 coding DNA: TGTGCCAGTAGCCTGGGAGCTGACAATGAGCAGTTCTTC.